The rows below give T cell receptor beta chains drawn from one sample of a study of blood T cell repertoires in COVID-19. The protocol was immunoSEQ multiplex PCR, while the TCRdb copy is restricted to in-frame clones and leaves out a portion. This table holds roughly 160,000 clones, 85% found once. The sequenced sample was peripheral blood. These receptors were obtained from a man aged 35 to 55 with acute or convalescent COVID-19. Both conserved end residues are part of each CDR3. D genes are given only for firm matches. For some rows the clone size is stated as once, few or many, or as a class when expanded; others skip it.

j_call,v_call,d_call,clone_size,cdr3_aa,cdr3_nt
TRBJ1-2,TRBV4-3,NA,NA,CASSQARGDGYTF,TGCGCCAGCAGCCAAGCAAGGGGCGATGGCTACACCTTC
TRBJ1-2,TRBV7-2,NA,NA,CASSLGSHYGYTF,TGTGCCAGCAGCTTGGGCAGCCACTATGGCTACACCTTC
TRBJ2-2,TRBV18,NA,NA,CASSPYSGTTGELFF,TGTGCCAGCTCACCCTACTCCGGGACTACCGGGGAGCTGTTTTTT
TRBJ2-3,TRBV4-3,TRBD2,NA,CASSQDPTSGSSPTDTQYF,TGCGCCAGCAGCCAAGATCCGACTAGCGGAAGTTCCCCCACAGATACGCAGTATTTT
TRBJ1-1,TRBV11-2,NA,NA,CASSLTVNTEAFF,TGTGCCAGCAGCCTGACAGTGAACACTGAAGCTTTCTTT
TRBJ1-1,TRBV7-9,TRBD1,NA,CASSFWTGGGTEAFF,TGTGCCAGCAGCTTTTGGACAGGCGGCGGCACTGAAGCTTTCTTT
TRBJ1-6,TRBV5-1,NA,NA,CASSSTAGAGSPLHF,TGCGCCAGCAGCTCAACCGCAGGGGCCGGGTCACCCCTCCACTTT
TRBJ1-4,TRBV2,TRBD1,NA,CASSVAGQGVRKLFF,TGTGCCAGCAGTGTTGCGGGACAGGGCGTACGAAAACTGTTTTTT
TRBJ2-3,TRBV6-5,TRBD1,few,CASKKGDRQGDTQYF,TGTGCCAGCAAAAAGGGGGACAGACAAGGCGATACGCAGTATTTT
TRBJ2-1,TRBV5-5,NA,NA,CASSLSQNNEQFF,TGTGCCAGCAGCTTGAGTCAGAACAATGAGCAGTTCTTC
TRBJ1-1,TRBV18,TRBD1,NA,CASSPLTGFEAFF,TGTGCCAGCTCACCCCTGACAGGGTTTGAAGCTTTCTTT
TRBJ1-6,TRBV7-9,TRBD1,NA,CASSGTGGSSPLHF,TGTGCCAGCAGCGGCACAGGGGGCTCTTCACCCCTCCACTTT
TRBJ1-1,TRBV2,TRBD1,once,CASVRTGGANTEAFF,TGTGCCAGCGTGAGGACAGGGGGCGCGAACACTGAAGCTTTCTTT
TRBJ1-6,TRBV2,NA,NA,CASNRGPGPLHF,TGTGCCAGCAACCGGGGTCCCGGACCCCTCCACTTT
TRBJ2-2,TRBV10-3,NA,NA,CAISELWANTGELFF,TGTGCCATCAGTGAGCTTTGGGCTAACACCGGGGAGCTGTTTTTT
TRBJ1-5,TRBV4-1,TRBD1,NA,CASSQERAGGGNQPQHF,TGCGCCAGCAGCCAAGAGAGGGCAGGGGGCGGAAATCAGCCCCAGCATTTT
TRBJ1-3,TRBV7-9,TRBD1,NA,CASTSPGGVNTIYF,TGTGCCAGCACCTCCCCAGGGGGCGTGAACACCATATATTTT
TRBJ2-1,TRBV5-6,TRBD2,NA,CASSLDPSARGGYNEQFF,TGTGCCAGCAGCTTGGACCCCTCCGCGCGGGGGGGCTACAATGAGCAGTTCTTC
TRBJ1-2,TRBV2,NA,NA,CASSLDQGGYTF,TGTGCCAGCAGCCTCGATCAGGGGGGCTACACCTTC
TRBJ1-5,TRBV4-2,TRBD1,NA,CASQHTGGNSNQPQHF,TGTGCCAGCCAGCACACAGGGGGCAACAGCAATCAGCCCCAGCATTTT
TRBJ1-6,TRBV7-9,NA,NA,CASSAHLAGSPLHF,TGTGCCAGCAGCGCCCACTTAGCCGGCTCACCCCTCCACTTT
TRBJ1-2,TRBV7-2,NA,NA,CASSQWGQVYGYTF,TGTGCCAGCTCCCAATGGGGCCAGGTCTATGGCTACACCTTC
TRBJ1-2,TRBV28,TRBD1,NA,CASSTGTGIAVLGYTF,TGTGCCAGCAGTACAGGGACAGGGATAGCAGTGCTCGGCTACACCTTC
TRBJ2-7,TRBV18,TRBD1,once,CASSPPGGYEQYF,TGTGCCAGCTCACCTCCAGGGGGCTACGAGCAGTACTTC
TRBJ2-3,TRBV7-9,TRBD1,NA,CASSYRDRDADTQYF,TGTGCCAGCAGCTACCGGGACAGGGATGCAGATACGCAGTATTTT
TRBJ1-2,TRBV30,TRBD1,NA,CAWSVIQGAGGYTF,TGTGCCTGGAGTGTAATACAGGGGGCCGGTGGCTACACCTTC
TRBJ2-3,TRBV5-1,TRBD1,NA,CASSSFMGQGGDTQYF,TGCGCCAGCAGCTCCTTTATGGGACAGGGTGGAGATACGCAGTATTTT
TRBJ2-1,TRBV11-1,TRBD2,NA,CASSLAGTGGLREQFF,TGTGCCAGCAGCTTAGCGGGAACGGGGGGGTTGCGCGAGCAGTTCTTC
TRBJ1-5,TRBV18,TRBD1,NA,CASSPPGAGGIQPQHF,TGTGCCAGCTCACCACCGGGTGCAGGGGGCATTCAGCCCCAGCATTTT
TRBJ1-4,TRBV5-4,TRBD1,NA,CASSFDRVNEKLFF,TGTGCCAGCAGCTTCGACAGGGTTAATGAAAAACTGTTTTTT
TRBJ2-3,TRBV6-5,TRBD1,NA,CASSSGTGGADTQYF,TGTGCCAGCAGCTCCGGGACAGGGGGCGCGGATACGCAGTATTTT
TRBJ2-2,TRBV9,NA,NA,CASSTSSGTGELFF,TGTGCCAGCAGCACTTCCTCGGGCACCGGGGAGCTGTTTTTT
TRBJ2-1,TRBV6-5,TRBD2,NA,CASSYSSGAQEEQFF,TGTGCCAGCAGTTATAGTAGCGGGGCTCAAGAGGAGCAGTTCTTC
TRBJ2-7,TRBV19,NA,NA,CASSLSASTGRFYEQYF,TGTGCCAGTAGTCTATCTGCTTCGACAGGGAGGTTTTACGAGCAGTACTTC
TRBJ2-3,TRBV9,TRBD1,NA,CASSGGGRTTDTQYF,TGTGCCAGCAGCGGAGGGGGCCGTACGACAGATACGCAGTATTTT
TRBJ1-1,TRBV15,NA,few,CATSRGGGPKEAEAFF,TGTGCCACCAGCAGAGGGGGAGGACCTAAAGAGGCTGAAGCTTTCTTT
TRBJ1-2,TRBV18,NA,NA,CASLPGQNYGYTF,TGTGCCAGCCTACCCGGACAGAACTATGGCTACACCTTC